A single TCR beta chain is shown here with its context. Antigen: not known. This sample is drawn from a study of cytomegalovirus exposure and HLA in healthy donors. TCRdb's table, derived via immunoSEQ multiplex PCR, lists solely in-frame clones and lacks some. The sample records some 150,000 clones, roughly 88% being singletons. Study-level results: The tendency of first-cohort TCR clusters to co-occur in the roughly 130 validation repertoires was the finding of a later analysis.

The CDR3 spans 17 residues. CDR1 and CDR2 from the germline V gene are SGHDN and FVKESK. With 0 bases clipped from V and 4 bases from J, the junction kept 9 bases outside the gene matches. This chain uses TRBV14 with TRBJ2-3; 8 nucleotides agree with TRBD1. Source material: PBMCs. The TCR originated in a young woman in good health and CMV-seropositive. The DNA of the CDR3 is TGTGCCAGCAGCCAAGAGCTCCCAGGGGGCGGTGCAGATACGCAGTATTTT. Its translation is CASSQELPGGGADTQYF.